This T cell receptor beta chain was recorded in a study of CD8 T cells in ankylosing spondylitis. TCRdb used MiXCR to reprocess the 5' RACE reads, holding one entry per CDR3 protein. The sample lists more than 25,000 distinct CDR3 sequences, over 12% occurring once. The CDR3 is 13 amino acids. Germline CDR1 and CDR2: SQVTM and ANQGSEA. Trimming removed 7 bases at V and 0 bases at J, with 12 bases between. V usage is TRBV29-1 and J usage is TRBJ1-1; tentatively, D is TRBD1 (5 bases). This clonotype was sampled from a male donor with ankylosing spondylitis or in good health (not recorded which). Specimen: blood. DNA of the CDR3: TGCAGCGCCTATAGGGGACTGAACACTGAAGCTTTCTTT. Translated, it gives CSAYRGLNTEAFF.